The 29 T cell receptor beta chains presented below share a single source sample, sequenced in a study of CD8 T cells in Susac syndrome. The RNA input was about 0.5 to 1 ug, and it was reverse transcribed with random hexamers. TCRdb used MiXCR to reprocess the immunoSEQ multiplex PCR reads, holding one entry per CDR3 protein. The sample shows about 200,000 distinct CDR3 sequences, 75% to 95% of them seen only once. The specimen sequenced was CD4+ T cells from PBMCs. The receptors derive from a human donor with Susac syndrome.

The gene calls are TRBV9 and TRBJ2-6; TRBD1 matches at 9 bases. With 3 bases clipped from V and 2 bases from J, the junction kept 18 bases outside the gene matches. The CDR3 runs to 21 residues. The germline V gene has CDR1 SGDLS and CDR2 YYNGEE. The CDR3 sequence is CASSGRNRGRLNNPGANVLTF. CDR3 coding DNA: TGTGCCAGCAGCGGACGGAACAGGGGGCGCTTAAACAACCCTGGGGCCAACGTCCTGACTTTC.

This chain connects TRBV5-6 to TRBJ2-1; 9 nucleotides agree with TRBD2. The trim removed 6 bases at V and 9 bases at J, leaving 16 bases unmatched. The germline V gene has CDR1 SGHDT and CDR2 YYEEEE. The CDR3 is 16 amino acids. As DNA, the CDR3 is TGTGCCAGCATTTCGAGTAGGACTAGCGCTGTTGGTGAGCAGTTCTTC. Protein: CASISSRTSAVGEQFF.

The chain joins TRBV20-1 to TRBJ2-3, with 9 bases matching TRBD2. The length of the CDR3 is 20 residues. V dropped 0 bases and J dropped 0; count of bases not matched to a gene: 16. CDR1 and CDR2 (germline): DFQATT, SNEGSKA (reference sequence). The CDR3 sequence is CSARDPGWLAGISSTDTQYF. The CDR3, as DNA: TGCAGTGCTAGAGATCCGGGATGGCTAGCGGGGATATCTAGCACAGATACGCAGTATTTT.

The chain employs TRBV11-2 and TRBJ2-1; TRBD2 might be the D (5 bases). The V end lost 5 bases, the J end lost 0 bases, and 17 bases lay between the germline ends. This CDR3 is 17 amino acids long. Germline V gene data show CDR1 as SGHAT and CDR2 as FQNNGV. CDR3 in amino acids: CASSPRLGGSSYNEQFF. The CDR3 DNA is TGTGCCAGCAGCCCGCGCCTGGGTGGGAGCTCCTACAATGAGCAGTTCTTC. The variable domain in full, with the rest retrieved from reference TRBV11-2 and TRBJ2-1, is EAGVAQSPRYKIIEKRQSVAFWCNPISGHATLYWYQQILGQGPKLLIQFQNNGVVDDSQLPKDRFSAERLKGVDSTLKIQPAKLEDSAVYLCASSPRLGGSSYNEQFFGPGTRLTVL.

The genes are TRBV3-1 and TRBJ2-5; 12 nucleotides align to TRBD2. The CDR3 covers 15 residues. The V segment lost 4 bases and the J segment 4 bases; nucleotides outside the gene matches: 4. Per the germline V gene, CDR1 is LGHDT and CDR2 is YNNKEL (reference sequence). The CDR3 DNA reads TGTGCCAGCAGCCCCGAACTAGCGGGAGGAGAGACCCAGTACTTC. This encodes CASSPELAGGETQYF.

This chain joins TRBV28 and TRBJ1-1, with TRBD1 as a possible D gene (5 bases). V lost 1 base and J 10 bases, leaving 13 bases between the germline ends. The CDR3 has 13 amino acids. Germline CDR1 MDHEN, CDR2 SYDVKM. For the CDR3, the DNA is TGTGCCAGCAGTTTATCGGAGACAGTGGCAGCTTTCTTT. Translated, it gives CASSLSETVAAFF.

J is TRBJ2-3 and V is TRBV7-9; no clear D. Trimming cost V 4 bases and J 4 bases, with 6 bases left between them. The CDR3 runs to 12 residues. Germline V lookup: CDR1 SEHNR, CDR2 FQNEAQ (reference sequence). CDR3 DNA sequence: TGTGCCAGCAGCTCCCGAGCAGATACGCAGTATTTT. Its protein product is CASSSRADTQYF.

The rearrangement uses TRBV5-1 and TRBJ2-7; weak D call: TRBD2 (6 bases). The V gene's germline CDR1 is SGHRS and CDR2 YFSETQ. V dropped 1 base and J dropped 5 bases, with 22 bases sitting between them. The CDR3 runs to 17 residues. The DNA of the CDR3 is TGCGCCAGCAGCTTGTCCGGGGGAAGTTGGTCTTCGCACGAGCAGTACTTC. Protein: CASSLSGGSWSSHEQYF.

The chain links TRBV7-2 to TRBJ2-7, with D tentatively TRBD1 (6 bases). The germline CDR1 and CDR2 sequences are SGHTA and FQGNSA. The CDR3 covers 16 residues. V lost 6 bases and J 4 bases, leaving 22 bases between the germline ends. CDR3 nucleotides: TGTGCCAGCAGTAGAACCTGGGGGCTAGGAAAATACGAGCAGTACTTC. The encoded protein is CASSRTWGLGKYEQYF.

V and J are TRBV30 and TRBJ1-1; TRBD1 matches at 10 bases. The J segment lost 3 bases and the V segment lost 3 bases, leaving 10 bases of the junction unmatched. CDR1 and CDR2 from the germline V gene are GTSNPN and SVGIG (reference sequence). The CDR3 is 16 amino acids. The CDR3: CAWSPFEGQGDTEAFF. Written as DNA, the CDR3 is TGTGCCTGGAGCCCCTTTGAAGGACAGGGGGACACTGAAGCTTTCTTT.

The chain joins TRBV19 to TRBJ2-4; 7 bases fit TRBD1. The V gene end was trimmed by 3 bases and the J gene end by 2 bases; junction bases not matched to a gene: 4. This CDR3 comprises 15 residues. Germline V lookup: CDR1 LNHDA, CDR2 SQIVND (reference sequence). The CDR3 here is CASSMAGGPKNIQYF. The CDR3, as DNA: TGTGCCAGTAGTATGGCAGGGGGACCCAAAAACATTCAGTACTTC.

V and J are TRBV30 and TRBJ2-1, with 8 bases identical to TRBD2. The CDR3 is 16 residues long. Trimming cost V 3 bases and J 7 bases; bases outside gene matches: 14. CDR1 is GTSNPN and CDR2 is SVGIG in the germline V gene (reference sequence). CDR3 nucleotide sequence: TGTGCCTGGAGCGGAACCGCCGGGACTAGACCGAATGAGCAGTTCTTC. Residues: CAWSGTAGTRPNEQFF.

This clonotype was observed a few times. This chain uses TRBV7-9 with TRBJ2-5; TRBD2 is a possible D gene (8 bases). Trimming stripped 4 bases from V and 3 bases from J, with 21 bases between. The CDR3 sequence is 17 residues long. Germline CDR1 reads SEHNR; CDR2 reads FQNEAQ (reference sequence). Here the CDR3 reads CASSSGPGGGEKETQYF. The DNA for the CDR3 is TGTGCCAGCAGCTCCGGCCCGGGAGGGGGCGAGAAAGAGACCCAGTACTTC.

In nucleotides, the CDR3 is TGTGCCAGCAGCCCTAGCGGGAGGACCTACAATGAGCAGTTCTTC. As protein: CASSPSGRTYNEQFF. The chain uses TRBV2 and TRBJ2-1; 11 bases line up with TRBD2. The CDR3 extends over 15 amino acids. CDR1 SNHLY and CDR2 FYNNEI come from the germline V gene. The trim removed 6 bases at V and 2 bases at J, leaving 3 bases unmatched.

This clonotype has a single count. The chain carries TRBV29-1 and TRBJ1-1; D gene uncertain. Germline V gives CDR1 SQVTM, CDR2 ANQGSEA. The CDR3 covers 10 residues. Deletions cut 7 bases from V and 7 bases from J, with 10 bases between. The CDR3 nucleotides are TGCAGCGCGGCTACTTTTGAAGCTTTCTTT. Translating it yields CSAATFEAFF. The full variable domain, completed using reference TRBV29-1 and TRBJ1-1, is SAVISQKPSRDICQRGTSLTIQCQVDSQVTMMFWYRQQPGQSLTLIATANQGSEATYESGFVIDKFPISRPNLTFSTLTVSNMSPEDSSIYLCSAATFEAFFGQGTRLTVV.

The chain has TRBV28 and TRBJ1-1, with a possible D match to TRBD1 (5 bases). Trimming cost V 10 bases and J 2 bases, with 14 bases left between them. The CDR3 extends over 13 amino acids. Looked up from germline, CDR1 is MDHEN and CDR2 is SYDVKM. The CDR3, as DNA: TGTGCCACCTGCCCCGGGGACAACACTGAAGCTTTCTTT. Its protein product is CATCPGDNTEAFF.

The chain carries TRBV2 and TRBJ1-5; D is possibly TRBD1 (5 bases). The CDR3 contains 15 residues. The V and J ends lost 5 bases and 0 bases respectively, with 11 bases between them. Germline V gives CDR1 SNHLY, CDR2 FYNNEI. This chain's CDR3 is CASSRQPNSNQPQHF. The CDR3 nucleotides read TGTGCCAGCAGTAGACAGCCCAATAGCAATCAGCCCCAGCATTTT. The full variable domain, rest sourced from reference TRBV2 and TRBJ1-5, is EPEVTQTPSHQVTQMGQEVILRCVPISNHLYFYWYRQILGQKVEFLVSFYNNEISEKSEIFDDQFSVERPDGSNFTLKIRSTKLEDSAMYFCASSRQPNSNQPQHFGDGTRLSIL.

The rearrangement joins TRBV28 to TRBJ1-2; 9 bases fit TRBD1. Germline CDR1 and CDR2: MDHEN and SYDVKM. The trim removed 6 bases at V and 7 bases at J, leaving 3 bases unmatched. The CDR3 has 12 residues. CDR3 DNA sequence: TGTGCCAGCAGCGGACAGGGGAGTGGCTACACCTTC. Protein sequence: CASSGQGSGYTF.

V gene TRBV19 combines with J gene TRBJ2-7; a possible D gene is TRBD2 (6 bases). This CDR3 is 14 amino acids long. Trimming took 2 bases from V and 0 from J, leaving 8 bases between them. The V gene's germline CDR1 is LNHDA and CDR2 SQIVND (reference sequence). CDR3 nucleotides: TGTGCCAGTAGTATATTCGGGAGCTCCTACGAGCAGTACTTC. It is translated as CASSIFGSSYEQYF.

This chain uses TRBV2 with TRBJ2-1; 7 nucleotides line up with TRBD2. CDR3 length: 18 residues. The V gene's germline CDR1 is SNHLY and CDR2 FYNNEI. V gave up 3 bases and J gave up 6 bases; unmatched junction bases: 17. The CDR3 sequence is CASSDAAGRGLVGNEQFF. The CDR3 coding sequence is TGTGCCAGCAGTGACGCCGCGGGGAGGGGACTGGTAGGCAATGAGCAGTTCTTC.

This chain links TRBV7-6 with TRBJ1-2; tentatively, D is TRBD1 (5 bases). The germline CDR1 and CDR2 sequences are SGHVS and FNYEAQ. Trimming stripped 6 bases from V and 7 bases from J, with 18 bases between. The CDR3 has 14 amino acids. The CDR3 bases are TGTGCCAGCAGTCCGTCTTCCCAGGGTGGTGGCTACACCTTC. Translated, it gives CASSPSSQGGGYTF.

This clonotype was seen once. The V gene is TRBV18, the J gene TRBJ2-7; no clear D gene. V lost 6 bases and J lost 2, with 17 bases in between. Per the germline V gene, CDR1 is KGHSH and CDR2 is LQKENI. CDR3 length equals 15 residues. The CDR3 DNA reads as TGTGCCAGCTCTTCCCTTGGCATATCCACCTACGAGCAGTACTTC. The encoded protein is CASSSLGISTYEQYF. The whole variable domain, filled in from reference TRBV18 and TRBJ2-7, reads NAGVMQNPRHLVRRRGQEARLRCSPMKGHSHVYWYRQLPEEGLKFMVYLQKENIIDESGMPKERFSAEFPKEGPSILRIQQVVRGDSAAYFCASSSLGISTYEQYFGPGTRLTVT.

The chain joins TRBV19 to TRBJ2-5; D is unresolved. The CDR3 has 12 residues. Per germline, CDR1 LNHDA and CDR2 SQIVND (reference sequence). V was shortened by 2 bases and J by 0 bases, with 1 base between the two germline ends. CDR3 loop: CASSINQETQYF. For the CDR3, the DNA is TGTGCCAGTAGTATAAACCAAGAGACCCAGTACTTC.

CDR3 DNA sequence: TGTGCCAGCAGCCAGCAGACAGTCGGAGGGCAGTACTTC. Translating it yields CASSQQTVGGQYF. The genes are TRBV5-4 and TRBJ2-7; possibly TRBD1 or TRBD2 for D (5 bases each). Germline values: CDR1 SGHNT, CDR2 YYREEE (reference sequence). This CDR3 has 13 amino acids. V dropped 4 bases and J dropped 9 bases, with 17 bases sitting between them.

CDR3 residues: CASSLADWGSQHF. CDR3 coding DNA: TGTGCCAGCAGCTTAGCGGATTGGGGCTCCCAGCATTTT. The chain recombines TRBV7-9 with TRBJ1-5, with D possibly matching TRBD1 (5 bases). The germline V gene encodes CDR1 SEHNR and CDR2 FQNEAQ (reference sequence). This CDR3 comprises 13 residues. The V end was cut by 0 bases, the J end by 11 bases, with 11 bases between.

This clonotype has only one observation. The V call is TRBV5-1, the J call TRBJ2-4; 9 positions match TRBD1. The CDR3 sequence is 15 residues long. V was pared by 4 bases and J by 7 bases, with 9 bases of the junction left unmatched. Germline loops: CDR1 SGHRS, CDR2 YFSETQ. The DNA for the CDR3 is TGCGCCAGCAGCCGAACCGGTGACAGGGGGAACATTCAGTACTTC. As protein: CASSRTGDRGNIQYF.

The V call is TRBV20-1, the J call TRBJ2-7; 7 nucleotides agree with TRBD1. Germline V gives CDR1 DFQATT, CDR2 SNEGSKA (reference sequence). The CDR3 is made up of 11 amino acids. The V and J ends lost 4 bases and 4 bases, in that order; junction bases with no gene match: 1. DNA of the CDR3: TGCAGTGCTAACAGGGGTTACGAGCAGTACTTC. Protein: CSANRGYEQYF.

The genes are TRBV4-1 and TRBJ1-3; 8 positions match TRBD1. The ends lost 4 bases at V and 2 bases at J; junction bases unmatched: 10. The CDR3 spans 17 residues. Looked up from germline, CDR1 is MGHRA and CDR2 is YSYEKL. The CDR3 protein is CASSLTHQGATGNTIYF. CDR3 nucleotides: TGCGCCAGCAGCCTTACCCATCAGGGGGCAACTGGAAACACCATATATTTT.

V gene TRBV5-1 combines with J gene TRBJ1-2; TRBD1 is a possible D gene (6 bases). The V gene lost 5 bases and the J gene lost 5 bases, with 16 bases spanning the gap. The germline V gene has CDR1 SGHRS and CDR2 YFSETQ. The CDR3 length is 14 residues. The CDR3 loop is CASSSYRVGYGYTF. CDR3 DNA: TGCGCCAGCAGTTCCTACAGGGTGGGATATGGCTACACCTTC.